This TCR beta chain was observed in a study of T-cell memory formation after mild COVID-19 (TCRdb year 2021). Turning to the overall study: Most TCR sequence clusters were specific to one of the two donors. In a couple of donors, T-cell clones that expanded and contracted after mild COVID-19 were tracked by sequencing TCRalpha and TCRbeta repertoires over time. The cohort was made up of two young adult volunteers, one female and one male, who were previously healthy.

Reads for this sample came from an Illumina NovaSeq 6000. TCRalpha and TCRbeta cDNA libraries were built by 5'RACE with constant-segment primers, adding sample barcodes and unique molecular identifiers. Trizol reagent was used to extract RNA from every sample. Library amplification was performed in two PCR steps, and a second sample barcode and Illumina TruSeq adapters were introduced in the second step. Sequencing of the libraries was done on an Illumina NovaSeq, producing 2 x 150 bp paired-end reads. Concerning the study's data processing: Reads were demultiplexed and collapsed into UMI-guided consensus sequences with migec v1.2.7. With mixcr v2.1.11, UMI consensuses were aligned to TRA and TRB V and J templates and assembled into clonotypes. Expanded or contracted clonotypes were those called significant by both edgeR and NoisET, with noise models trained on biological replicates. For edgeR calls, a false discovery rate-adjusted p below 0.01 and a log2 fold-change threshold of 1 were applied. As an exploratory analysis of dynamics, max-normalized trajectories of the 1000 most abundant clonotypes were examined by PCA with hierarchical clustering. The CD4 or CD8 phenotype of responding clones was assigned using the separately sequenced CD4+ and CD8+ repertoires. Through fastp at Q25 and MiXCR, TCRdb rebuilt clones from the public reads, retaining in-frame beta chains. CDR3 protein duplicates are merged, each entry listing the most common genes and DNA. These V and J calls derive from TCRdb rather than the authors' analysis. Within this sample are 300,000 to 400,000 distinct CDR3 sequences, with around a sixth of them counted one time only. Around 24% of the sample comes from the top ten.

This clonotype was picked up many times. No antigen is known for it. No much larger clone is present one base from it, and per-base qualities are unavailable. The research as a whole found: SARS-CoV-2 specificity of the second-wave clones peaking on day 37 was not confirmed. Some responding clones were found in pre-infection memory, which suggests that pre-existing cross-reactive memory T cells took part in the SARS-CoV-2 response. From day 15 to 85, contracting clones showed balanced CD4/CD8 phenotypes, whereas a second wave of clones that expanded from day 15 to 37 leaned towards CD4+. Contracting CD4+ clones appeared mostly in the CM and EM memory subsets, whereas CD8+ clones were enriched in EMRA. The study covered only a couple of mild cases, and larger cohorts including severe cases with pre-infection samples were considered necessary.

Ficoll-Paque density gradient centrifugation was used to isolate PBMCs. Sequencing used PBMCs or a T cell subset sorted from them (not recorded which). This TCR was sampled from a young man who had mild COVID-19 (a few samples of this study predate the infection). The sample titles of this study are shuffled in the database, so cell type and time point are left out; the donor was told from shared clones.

The sequenced DNA is TGTGCCTGGAACGGGGGGCAATACTATGGCTACACCTTC. Translated, it gives CAWNGGQYYGYTF. Rearrangement joined TRBV30 to TRBJ1-2; a tentative D call is TRBD1 (6 bases match). The CDR3 sequence holds 13 residues, the cysteine and phenylalanine included. Just the 39-base CDR3 DNA is kept, in frame starting at base 1. The germline V gene (reference sequence) supplies CDR1 GTSNPN and CDR2 SVGIG. V drops 4 bases and J drops 3 bases, leaving 12 bases in between.